This passage covers 19 T cell receptor beta chains from one sample sequenced in a study of cytomegalovirus exposure and HLA in healthy donors. Produced via immunoSEQ multiplex PCR; TCRdb's table is partial and in-frame only. The sample carries 60,000 to 80,000 clones, around 94% recorded once. Sequencing was done on a sample of PBMCs. Source of these receptors: a woman between 18 and 29 years old in good health and CMV-seropositive.

This sequence joins TRBV25-1 and TRBJ1-3; D gene unclear. Germline V gene lookup returns CDR1 MGHDK and CDR2 SYGVNS. This CDR3 contains 13 residues. Trimming cost V 10 bases and J 2 bases, with 12 bases left between them. CDR3 nucleotides: TGTGCCACCGCAGCGGAGACTGGAAACACCATATATTTT. It encodes CATAAETGNTIYF. Filled out from reference TRBV25-1 and TRBJ1-3, the complete variable domain reads EADIYQTPRYLVIGTGKKITLECSQTMGHDKMYWYQQDPGMELHLIHYSYGVNSTEKGDLSSESTVSRIRTEHFPLTLESARPSHTSQYLCATAAETGNTIYFGEGSWLTVV.

The gene calls are TRBV19 and TRBJ2-5; TRBD1 matches 7 bases. The end of the DNA fits TRBJ2-7 better, so the J call may be wrong. Germline CDR1 reads LNHDA; CDR2 reads SQIVND (reference sequence). The CDR3 is made up of 14 amino acids. The CDR3 region is CASRPGRDSYEQYF. The CDR3 DNA sequence: TGTGCCAGTAGACCCGGCCGGGACAGCTACGAGCAGTACTTC.

V is TRBV10-1 and J is TRBJ1-3; D gene uncertain. With 5 bases removed from V and 1 base from J, the gap between germline ends came to 6 bases. Germline CDR1 reads WNHNN; CDR2 reads SYGVQD (reference sequence). The length of the CDR3 is 13 residues. The CDR3 here is CASSPGSGNTIYF. The DNA for the CDR3 is TGCGCCAGCAGTCCGGGGTCTGGAAACACCATATATTTT.

The gene calls are TRBV14 and TRBJ2-7, with D maybe TRBD2 (7 bases). Trimming cost V 4 bases and J 1 base, with 14 bases left between them. The CDR3 has 15 residues. Germline assignment: CDR1 SGHDN and CDR2 FVKESK. The CDR3 protein is CASSPHGGLSYEQYF. As DNA, the CDR3 is TGTGCCAGCAGCCCCCACGGGGGGCTGTCCTACGAGCAGTACTTC.

V is TRBV12-5 and J is TRBJ1-2; 7 nucleotides match TRBD1. From germline, CDR1 is LGHNT and CDR2 FRNRAP. The CDR3 covers 16 residues. J lost 5 bases, V lost 2 bases, and 11 bases had no gene match. The CDR3 loop is CASGLTPGTEVYGYTF. Here the CDR3 DNA reads TGTGCTAGTGGTTTGACCCCCGGGACAGAGGTTTATGGCTACACCTTC. The full variable domain, in which reference TRBV12-5 and TRBJ1-2 provide the parts outside the CDR3, is DARVTQTPRHKVTEMGQEVTMRCQPILGHNTVFWYRQTMMQGLELLAYFRNRAPLDDSGMPKDRFSAEMPDATLATLKIQPSEPRDSAVYFCASGLTPGTEVYGYTFGSGTRLTVV.

The CDR3 loop is CASSQVSLAGVASYEQYF. In nucleotides, the CDR3 is TGTGCCAGCAGCCAAGTATCACTAGCGGGGGTTGCATCCTACGAGCAGTACTTC. The chain links TRBV4-2 to TRBJ2-7; 11 nucleotides align to TRBD2. The ends lost 1 base at V and 1 base at J; junction bases unmatched: 9. The CDR3 spans 18 residues. Per the germline V gene, CDR1 is LGHNA and CDR2 is YNFKEQ.

The count of this clone is one. The chain employs TRBV11-2 and TRBJ2-1; 7 bases are shared with TRBD2. The V and J ends lost 4 bases and 9 bases, in that order; junction bases with no gene match: 6. Germline V lookup: CDR1 SGHAT, CDR2 FQNNGV. This CDR3 spans 13 amino acids. As DNA, the CDR3 is TGTGCCAGCAGCTGGGGGGAGGGAGTTGAGCAGTTCTTC. Amino acids: CASSWGEGVEQFF.

The chain combines TRBV4-3 with TRBJ1-1; no firm D call. V lost 0 bases and J 1 base, leaving 6 bases between the germline ends. Germline assignment: CDR1 LGHNA and CDR2 YSLEER. The CDR3 has 14 amino acids. CDR3 protein: CASSQDSGNTEAFF. CDR3 coding DNA: TGCGCCAGCAGCCAAGATAGTGGGAACACTGAAGCTTTCTTT.

The sample holds a few counts of this clone. This sequence joins TRBV19 and TRBJ1-6, with 7 bases fitting TRBD1. Germline V gene lookup returns CDR1 LNHDA and CDR2 SQIVND (reference sequence). The CDR3 sequence is 15 residues long. V shed 0 bases, J shed 10 bases, and the junction held 6 bases outside the gene matches. CDR3: CASSIEQGRYSPLHF. In nucleotides, the CDR3 is TGTGCCAGTAGTATAGAACAGGGGAGGTACTCACCCCTCCACTTT.

V gene TRBV9 combines with J gene TRBJ2-7; D possibly corresponds to TRBD1 (6 bases). This CDR3 has 14 residues. With 4 bases removed from V and 2 bases from J, the gap between germline ends came to 13 bases. Germline V lookup: CDR1 SGDLS, CDR2 YYNGEE. In DNA form, the CDR3 reads TGTGCCAGCAGCTCCCAGGGGCAGGCCTACGAGCAGTACTTC. Amino acid sequence: CASSSQGQAYEQYF.

This CDR3 is CASSFKRGQETQYF. In nucleotides, the CDR3 is TGCGCCAGCAGCTTTAAGCGGGGCCAAGAGACCCAGTACTTC. The chain recombines TRBV5-1 with TRBJ2-5; 7 bases match TRBD2. Unmatched junction bases numbered 2, after V lost 2 bases and J lost 1 base. Germline CDR1 and CDR2: SGHRS and YFSETQ. The CDR3 contains 14 residues.

This chain connects TRBV5-4 to TRBJ1-2, with 9 bases fitting TRBD1. V trimming: 4 bases; J trimming: 4 bases; junction bases outside the gene matches: 17. Germline CDR1 SGHNT, CDR2 YYREEE (reference sequence). The length of the CDR3 is 18 residues. The DNA for the CDR3 is TGTGCCAGCAGCCAAGGGACCCGGGACAGGGATCGCGGCTATGGCTACACCTTC. It codes for CASSQGTRDRDRGYGYTF.

V and J are TRBV2 and TRBJ2-2; 7 bases line up with TRBD2. This CDR3 has 16 residues. The V gene end was trimmed by 2 bases and the J gene end by 8 bases; junction bases not matched to a gene: 11. Per the germline V gene, CDR1 is SNHLY and CDR2 is FYNNEI. The DNA of the CDR3 is TGTGCCAGCAGTGAACGGGACTACCCCTTCGGAGGGGAGCTGTTTTTT. Residues: CASSERDYPFGGELFF.

The rearrangement links TRBV5-1 to TRBJ2-5, with TRBD1 matching 7 bases. There are 13 residues in the CDR3. Germline V lookup: CDR1 SGHRS, CDR2 YFSETQ. Losses at the gene ends were 6 bases for V and 5 bases for J; bases not matched to a gene: 7. CDR3 residues: CASKTQGTETQYF. In DNA form, the CDR3 reads TGCGCCAGCAAGACACAGGGGACGGAGACCCAGTACTTC.

This sequence joins TRBV15 and TRBJ2-1; perhaps TRBD2 as D (5 bases). The CDR3 is 16 amino acids. Trimming removed 1 base at V and 8 bases at J, with 18 bases between. Per germline, CDR1 LNHNV and CDR2 YYDKDF (reference sequence). The CDR3 reads CATSRVSGLVLDEQFF. The CDR3 nucleotides are TGTGCCACCAGCAGAGTCTCGGGGTTAGTATTGGATGAGCAGTTCTTC.

This rearrangement joins TRBV19 to TRBJ1-2; 9 bases match TRBD1. The CDR3 length is 15 residues. With 2 bases clipped from V and 5 bases from J, the junction kept 6 bases outside the gene matches. CDR1 and CDR2 (germline): LNHDA, SQIVND (reference sequence). The CDR3 spells CASSIFRDRVYGYTF. CDR3 sequence (DNA): TGTGCCAGTAGTATATTCCGGGACAGGGTATATGGCTACACCTTC.

Concerning this clone: A junction boundary mismatches the germline segment, possibly from a read error. The genes are TRBV28 and TRBJ2-1; 10 bases map to TRBD1. The CDR3 spans 16 residues. Germline V gene lookup returns CDR1 MDHEN and CDR2 SYDVKM. DNA of the CDR3: TGTGCCAGCAGTTTACAGGGACAGGGGTTCTACCATGAGCAGTTCTTC. Protein product: CASSLQGQGFYHEQFF.

The rearrangement uses TRBV5-1 and TRBJ1-1, with D perhaps TRBD1 (5 bases). The CDR3 totals 18 residues. V lost 3 bases and J 0 bases, leaving 21 bases between the germline ends. Germline V gene lookup returns CDR1 SGHRS and CDR2 YFSETQ. Here the CDR3 DNA reads TGCGCCAGCAGCTCTGGGGCAGGCGTCGCTGGGATGAACACTGAAGCTTTCTTT. Its protein is CASSSGAGVAGMNTEAFF.

This rearrangement joins TRBV11-2 to TRBJ2-7; D might be TRBD1 (6 bases). With 1 base removed from V and 3 bases from J, the gap between germline ends came to 10 bases. The CDR3 length is 14 residues. The germline gives CDR1 SGHAT, CDR2 FQNNGV. The CDR3 sequence: CASSLGQAGYEQYF. CDR3 nucleotide sequence: TGTGCCAGCAGCTTAGGACAGGCAGGCTACGAGCAGTACTTC.